The clone carrying this T cell receptor beta chain was recorded many times. The germline V gene encodes CDR1 SQVTM and CDR2 ANQGSEA. The CDR3 loop spans 12 amino acids. V dropped 6 bases and J dropped 3; count of bases not matched to a gene: 2. Regarding time point: blood at routine non-recurrence follow-up after resection. This entry comes from a study of spatial heterogeneity in lung cancer. TCRdb redid the calling of the 5' RACE reads with MiXCR, one entry per CDR3 protein. The repertoire holds 110,000 or so distinct CDR3 sequences, with about a tenth as singletons. This clonotype was obtained from a female donor with early-stage non-small cell lung cancer. The source material was PBMCs, sampled at follow-up. The V call is TRBV29-1, the J call TRBJ2-5, with TRBD1 matching over 9 bases. DNA for the CDR3: TGCAGCGTCCGACAGGGGGAAGAGACCCAGTACTTC. Its translation: CSVRQGEETQYF.